This T cell receptor (beta chain) comes out of a study of cytomegalovirus exposure and HLA in healthy donors. Study-wide context: Most donors, around 81% of around 400 genotyped, fell in the Caucasian-associated ancestry cluster. Study results and caveats: Sequencing depth across donors, presence/absence analyses assumed, was roughly uniform. Several of the most significant clusters were apparently associated with common viral pathogens in a later analysis. Accurate prediction of HLA-A and HLA-B alleles (for most subjects) was reportedly achieved from TCR beta sequences.

The PCR made use of 60 Vbeta and 13 Jbeta primers. TCRdb's table, derived via immunoSEQ multiplex PCR, lists solely in-frame clones and lacks some. The table includes approximately 150,000 clones, around 86% detected once. V was clipped by 8 bases and J by 0 bases, with 20 bases between them. CDR3 length: 16 residues. Germline CDR1 and CDR2: MNHEY and SMNVEV (reference sequence). Points on this clone: Its antigen remains unknown.

The chain carries TRBV27 and TRBJ2-7, with a weak D call TRBD1 (6 bases). The receptor's source is a male donor in good health and CMV-seronegative. The specimen sequenced was PBMCs. The CDR3 DNA sequence: TGTGCCAGCGGCCGATGGGCAGGGGTGCTCTCCTACGAGCAGTACTTC. Amino acid sequence: CASGRWAGVLSYEQYF.